These 22 T cell receptor beta chains share one sample of origin, sequenced in a study of control samples from healthy donors and cancer patients. The repertoire was sequenced with immunoSEQ multiplex PCR; TCRdb's copy has only in-frame clones and lacks some. Of 160,000 or so clones listed, approximately 94% are singletons. Sequencing was performed on blood. The receptors come from a woman aged 40 to 55 in good health.

The chain uses TRBV6-2 or TRBV6-3 and TRBJ1-2; possibly TRBD1 for D (5 bases). This CDR3 has 18 residues. Per germline, CDR1 MNHEY and CDR2 SVGEGT. Trimming took off 0 bases at V and 0 bases at J, with 17 bases between the two ends. The CDR3 is CASSYSTGVQRANYGYTF. The DNA of the CDR3 is TGTGCCAGCAGTTACTCGACGGGGGTCCAGCGGGCTAACTATGGCTACACCTTC.

This clone was recorded once. The V and J genes are TRBV7-9 and TRBJ2-3; D remains ambiguous. CDR1 SEHNR and CDR2 FQNEAQ come from the germline V gene (reference sequence). V lost 6 bases to trimming and J lost 0 bases, with 13 bases between them. The CDR3 has 15 residues. CDR3 sequence (DNA): TGTGCCAGCAGTCCGGCCGGGTCTAGCACAGATACGCAGTATTTT. Its protein product is CASSPAGSSTDTQYF.

V usage is TRBV12-5 and J usage is TRBJ1-5; D gene unclear. Trimming left V 2 bases short and J 6 bases short, with 17 bases between. The CDR3 sequence is 16 residues long. The V gene's germline CDR1 is LGHNT and CDR2 FRNRAP. This CDR3 is CASGLPPEEGGQPQHF. The CDR3 DNA sequence: TGTGCTAGTGGTTTGCCCCCGGAGGAGGGCGGTCAGCCCCAGCATTTT.

The CDR3, as DNA: TGCGCCAGCAGCCAATCAGGGGGTGTCACTGAAGCTTTCTTT. Protein: CASSQSGGVTEAFF. V and J are TRBV5-1 and TRBJ1-1; 7 bases fit TRBD1. V was pared by 4 bases and J by 4 bases, with 7 bases of the junction left unmatched. The CDR3 is made up of 14 amino acids. Germline V gene data show CDR1 as SGHRS and CDR2 as YFSETQ.

V is TRBV11-2 and J is TRBJ2-1, with D unresolved. Trimming pared 4 bases from V and 9 bases from J, leaving 13 bases between. The CDR3 consists of 13 residues. CDR1 is SGHAT, CDR2 FQNNGV, per germline. In DNA, the CDR3 is TGTGCCAGCAGCTATATGCGGTTGGGTGAGCAGTTCTTC. Translating it yields CASSYMRLGEQFF.

The chain joins TRBV2 to TRBJ2-1; 8 bases are shared with TRBD2. The trim removed 3 bases at V and 10 bases at J, leaving 5 bases unmatched. Germline CDR1 SNHLY, CDR2 FYNNEI. The CDR3 covers 13 residues. CDR3 bases: TGTGCCAGCAGTGACCCCACTAGCGGAGAGCAGTTCTTC. Its protein is CASSDPTSGEQFF.

This chain uses TRBV9 with TRBJ2-5; 8 bases line up with TRBD2. From germline, CDR1 is SGDLS and CDR2 YYNGEE. This CDR3 comprises 17 residues. The V segment lost 2 bases and the J segment 0 bases; nucleotides outside the gene matches: 9. In nucleotides, the CDR3 is TGTGCCAGCAGCGTTCCAGCGGGGGACAAGTACCAAGAGACCCAGTACTTC. Translating gives CASSVPAGDKYQETQYF.

The chain uses TRBV25-1 and TRBJ1-4; perhaps TRBD1 as D (5 bases). The CDR3 extends over 12 amino acids. Germline CDR1 reads MGHDK; CDR2 reads SYGVNS. Trimming pared 7 bases from V and 8 bases from J, leaving 11 bases between. The CDR3 DNA follows: TGTGCCAGCAATCAGGGTCGGGAAAAACTGTTTTTT. It codes for CASNQGREKLFF.

The V call is TRBV5-1, the J call TRBJ1-6, with D unclear. Trimming pared 0 bases from V and 0 bases from J, leaving 7 bases between. Germline V lookup: CDR1 SGHRS, CDR2 YFSETQ. This CDR3 spans 16 amino acids. In DNA, the CDR3 is TGCGCCAGCAGCTTGGTTGGCAGCTCCTATAATTCACCCCTCCACTTT. Encoded protein: CASSLVGSSYNSPLHF.

The CDR3 DNA is TGCAGCGTCACAAGGGCAGGGAACACTGAAGCTTTCTTT. It is translated as CSVTRAGNTEAFF. This sequence joins TRBV29-1 and TRBJ1-1, with D unclear. The germline CDR1 and CDR2 sequences are SQVTM and ANQGSEA. The CDR3 spans 13 residues. Trimming left V 6 bases short and J 1 base short, with 12 bases between.

The chain has TRBV6-2 or TRBV6-3 and TRBJ1-6; the match to TRBD1 covers 7 bases. With V trimmed by 5 bases and J by 7 bases, 14 bases remained unmatched. The CDR3 covers 17 residues. Germline V gene lookup returns CDR1 MNHEY and CDR2 SVGEGT. DNA for the CDR3: TGTGCCAGCAGTCACAGAGATACCGGGACAGCAAATTCACCCCTCCACTTT. It encodes CASSHRDTGTANSPLHF.

Here the CDR3 reads CASSAKKPGEANEKLFF. The CDR3 nucleotides read TGTGCCAGCAGCGCAAAGAAACCAGGGGAAGCTAATGAAAAACTGTTTTTT. The V call is TRBV25-1, the J call TRBJ1-4; possible D gene TRBD1, 6 bases. V shed 6 bases and J shed 3 bases, with 20 bases lying between them. The CDR3 consists of 17 residues. Germline V lookup: CDR1 MGHDK, CDR2 SYGVNS.

This rearrangement joins TRBV29-1 to TRBJ1-4, with TRBD1 as a possible D gene (5 bases). The CDR3 is 14 amino acids. Trimming cost V 4 bases and J 0 bases, with 9 bases left between them. Germline-derived CDR1 and CDR2 are SQVTM and ANQGSEA. CDR3 residues: CSVGLTATNEKLFF. As DNA, the CDR3 is TGCAGCGTTGGCTTGACAGCAACTAATGAAAAACTGTTTTTT.

V gene TRBV11-2 combines with J gene TRBJ2-3, with 8 bases lining up with TRBD1. Trimming took 2 bases from V and 3 from J; bases not matched to a gene: 4. The CDR3 is 15 amino acids. Germline-derived CDR1 and CDR2 are SGHAT and FQNNGV. The CDR3 DNA reads as TGTGCCAGCAGCTTACAGGGGGCGGAAACAGATACGCAGTATTTT. This sequence encodes CASSLQGAETDTQYF.

The V call is TRBV19, the J call TRBJ1-5, with D tentatively TRBD1 (5 bases). Germline-derived CDR1 and CDR2 are LNHDA and SQIVND (reference sequence). The CDR3 length is 16 residues. V lost 3 bases, J lost 0 bases, and 12 bases lay in between. The CDR3 is CASSMLWGDSNQPQHF. For the CDR3, the DNA is TGTGCCAGTAGTATGCTCTGGGGGGATAGCAATCAGCCCCAGCATTTT. Supplemented by reference TRBV19 and TRBJ1-5, the full variable domain reads DGGITQSPKYLFRKEGQNVTLSCEQNLNHDAMYWYRQDPGQGLRLIYYSQIVNDFQKGDIAEGYSVSREKKESFPLTVTSAQKNPTAFYLCASSMLWGDSNQPQHFGDGTRLSIL.

The count of this clone is one. The rearrangement uses TRBV6-5 and TRBJ1-4; tentatively, D is TRBD1 (5 bases). CDR1 and CDR2 (germline): MNHEY, SVGAGI. This CDR3 is 14 amino acids long. Trimming stripped 7 bases from V and 7 bases from J, with 16 bases between. Here the CDR3 reads CASTLRGTSEKLFF. CDR3 bases: TGTGCCAGCACCCTCCGCGGGACGTCTGAAAAACTGTTTTTT.

CDR3 DNA: TGTGCCAGCAGCTTATCGTTAAAACAAGAGACCCAGTACTTC. It is translated as CASSLSLKQETQYF. The chain has TRBV11-2 and TRBJ2-5; D gene ambiguous. Between the trimmed V and J ends, which lost 2 bases and 2 bases, there was a span of 9 bases. Per germline, CDR1 SGHAT and CDR2 FQNNGV. The CDR3 sequence is 14 residues long.

The gene calls are TRBV29-1 and TRBJ2-3, with D hard to call. CDR1 is SQVTM and CDR2 is ANQGSEA in the germline V gene. This CDR3 is built from 12 residues. Trimming took off 7 bases at V and 9 bases at J, with 17 bases between the two ends. The CDR3 DNA reads TGCAGCGACGCCCCCCCTACGAGGACGCAGTATTTT. This gives the protein CSDAPPTRTQYF.

J is TRBJ2-1 and V is TRBV2; possibly TRBD1 or TRBD2 for D (5 bases each). The CDR3 runs 11 residues. Germline V gene lookup returns CDR1 SNHLY and CDR2 FYNNEI. V lost 7 bases and J lost 5, with 6 bases in between. The CDR3 loop reads CASKGHNEQFF. CDR3 nucleotides: TGTGCCAGCAAGGGACACAATGAGCAGTTCTTC.

This chain connects TRBV29-1 to TRBJ1-1; TRBD1 matches 7 bases. Trimming removed 2 bases from V and 4 bases from J; junction bases left unmatched: 10. Germline CDR1 SQVTM, CDR2 ANQGSEA. The CDR3 has 15 amino acids. The CDR3, as DNA: TGCAGCGTTGAAAAGAACAGGGACAGATCCACTGAAGCTTTCTTT. It is translated as CSVEKNRDRSTEAFF.

The gene calls are TRBV3-1 (or the pseudogene TRBV3-2) and TRBJ1-1; 7 positions agree with TRBD1. The junction had 3 bases not matched to a gene; V was cut back by 3 bases and J by 2 bases. Germline V lookup: CDR1 LGHDT, CDR2 YNNKEL (reference sequence). This CDR3 region has 14 residues. The CDR3 spells CASSHRTGNTEAFF. The CDR3 coding sequence is TGTGCCAGCAGCCACAGGACAGGTAACACTGAAGCTTTCTTT.

This rearrangement joins TRBV5-6 to TRBJ1-2; D remains unclear. V was clipped by 4 bases and J by 5 bases, with 15 bases between them. This CDR3 is 14 amino acids long. Germline values: CDR1 SGHDT, CDR2 YYEEEE. CDR3 DNA: TGTGCCAGCAGCCCTGGCAGCGGCGGATATGGCTACACCTTC. This encodes CASSPGSGGYGYTF.